The clone carrying this TCR beta chain occurred many times. These data come from a study of Graves' ophthalmopathy and Graves' hyperthyroidism. Amplifying from RNA transcripts, the study obtained TCR beta CDR3 regions. Scientists carried out first-round RT-PCR using HTBI primers and then a second-round multiplex PCR. One entry per CDR3 protein results from TCRdb running MiXCR on the multiplex PCR reads. In the table there are 300,000 to 400,000 distinct CDR3 sequences, about 15% of which are singletons. V lost 4 bases to trimming and J lost 3 bases, with 10 bases between them. This CDR3 has 12 residues. CDR1 is SQVTM and CDR2 is ANQGSEA in the germline V gene.

The material sequenced was peripheral blood. V and J are TRBV29-1 and TRBJ2-7; D is possibly TRBD1 (6 bases). This receptor was taken from an adult woman with stable Graves' hyperthyroidism. The CDR3 is CSVGQVLYEQYF. The DNA for the CDR3 is TGCAGCGTTGGACAGGTCCTCTACGAGCAGTACTTC.